Shown below are 6 T cell receptor beta chains from a single sample sequenced in a study of T cell changes during pregnancy in multiple sclerosis. The protocol was immunoSEQ multiplex PCR, while the TCRdb copy is restricted to in-frame clones and leaves out a portion. In the table there are approximately 34,000 clones, about 93% of which are singletons. This sample comprised CD4+ T cells from peripheral blood mononuclear cells, obtained in the second trimester of pregnancy. These receptors all stem from a female donor with multiple sclerosis, enrolled in a pregnancy study.

V and J are TRBV10-2 and TRBJ1-5, with a possible D match to TRBD1 (6 bases). Germline V gives CDR1 WSHSY, CDR2 SAAADI. V shed 3 bases and J shed 7 bases, with 13 bases lying between them. The CDR3 runs to 14 residues. The CDR3 nucleotides are TGCGCCAGCAGTGAAGGGGGGGGTCGGCAGCCCCAGCATTTT. As protein: CASSEGGGRQPQHF.

The genes are TRBV21-1 and TRBJ2-7; the listed D gene, TRBD2, was not tested against the DNA. TRBV21-1 is an annotated pseudogene. The CDR3 is 15 residues long. The DNA of the CDR3 is TGTGCCAGCAGCAAAGTGGCTAGCGGGAGGAACGAGCAGTACTTC. As protein: CASSKVASGRNEQYF.

The J gene is TRBJ2-7, the V gene TRBV29-1, with 11 nucleotides matching TRBD2. J gave up 6 bases and V 5 bases, and 6 bases lay outside the gene matches. This CDR3 contains 13 residues. Germline-derived CDR1 and CDR2 are SQVTM and ANQGSEA. DNA of the CDR3: TGCAGCGTTCGGGATAGCGGGAGGGTCGAGCAGTACTTC. Translated: CSVRDSGRVEQYF.

The J gene is TRBJ2-7, the V gene TRBV19; tentatively, D is TRBD2 (6 bases). The germline CDR1 and CDR2 sequences are LNHDA and SQIVND (reference sequence). The V end lost 5 bases, the J end lost 0 bases, and 20 bases lay between the germline ends. The CDR3 consists of 17 residues. The CDR3 coding sequence is TGTGCCAGTAGTCCCGGGGCCGGGAGAAAGGACTCCTACGAGCAGTACTTC. As protein: CASSPGAGRKDSYEQYF.

The gene calls are TRBV5-5 and TRBJ2-5; 8 bases fit TRBD1. V dropped 5 bases and J dropped 5; count of bases not matched to a gene: 8. The germline CDR1 and CDR2 sequences are SGHKS and YYEKEE (reference sequence). This CDR3 spans 14 amino acids. The CDR3 DNA reads TGTGCCAGCAGTTGGACAGGGAGAAGTGAGACCCAGTACTTC. Translated, it gives CASSWTGRSETQYF.

The V gene is TRBV9, the J gene TRBJ2-7, with TRBD2 as a possible D gene (6 bases). Germline assignment: CDR1 SGDLS and CDR2 YYNGEE. This CDR3 has 15 amino acids. V dropped 2 bases and J dropped 2 bases, with 14 bases sitting between them. Written as DNA, the CDR3 is TGTGCCAGCAGCGTTTCAAGCGGGCGTACCTACGAGCAGTACTTC. This codes for CASSVSSGRTYEQYF.